This entry lists 24 T cell receptor beta chains sequenced from one sample in a study of T-cell memory formation after mild COVID-19. In TCRdb, the 5' RACE reads were re-called with MiXCR into one record per CDR3 protein. The sample has 250,000 to 300,000 distinct CDR3 sequences; over 15% are singletons. What was sequenced was PBMCs or a T cell subset sorted from them (not recorded which). The receptor set was obtained from a man in his late teens or twenties who had mild COVID-19 (a few samples of this study predate the infection). Cell type and time point are not known.

The chain links TRBV7-3 to TRBJ2-7; 9 bases fit TRBD2. The CDR3 has 15 amino acids. Germline trimming cut 2 bases from V and 2 bases from J; bases unmatched to any gene: 4. In germline, CDR1 is SGHTA, CDR2 FQGTGA. CDR3 coding DNA: TGTGCCAGCAGCTTATCTGCGGGGGGGCCCTACGAGCAGTACTTC. Residues: CASSLSAGGPYEQYF.

V and J are TRBV29-1 and TRBJ2-3; the D gene is possibly TRBD2 (5 bases). This CDR3 region has 11 residues. CDR1 and CDR2 (germline): SQVTM, ANQGSEA. CDR3 residues: CTCGGTDTQYF. DNA for the CDR3: TGCACATGTGGCGGGACAGATACGCAGTATTTT.

The chain joins TRBV4-1 to TRBJ2-7, with 10 nucleotides matching TRBD2. The CDR3 extends over 16 amino acids. CDR1 is MGHRA, CDR2 YSYEKL, per germline. V gave up 0 bases and J gave up 7 bases; unmatched junction bases: 9. The CDR3 protein is CASSQDSSGRAEEQYF. In DNA form, the CDR3 reads TGCGCCAGCAGCCAAGACAGCAGCGGGAGGGCTGAAGAGCAGTACTTC.

This clonotype was seen repeatedly, ten times or more. The rearrangement joins TRBV12-3 or TRBV12-4 to TRBJ1-2, with TRBD1 matching over 8 bases. V was clipped by 4 bases and J by 7 bases; unmatched bases: 5. CDR3 length: 13 amino acids. CDR3 loop: CASSSTGEPGYTF. CDR3 DNA sequence: TGTGCCAGCAGTTCGACAGGGGAGCCTGGCTACACCTTC.

There are many counts of this clonotype. V gene TRBV7-3 combines with J gene TRBJ2-1; 12 bases agree with TRBD1. The V gene end was trimmed by 5 bases and the J gene end by 10 bases; junction bases not matched to a gene: 12. CDR1 SGHTA and CDR2 FQGTGA come from the germline V gene. The CDR3 loop spans 16 amino acids. CDR3: CASSPIPGQGAREQFF. DNA for the CDR3: TGTGCCAGCAGCCCCATCCCGGGACAGGGGGCTCGGGAGCAGTTCTTC.

This clonotype appeared many times. The chain recombines TRBV12-3 or TRBV12-4 with TRBJ2-7; weak D call: TRBD2 (6 bases). Trimming removed 3 bases from V and 0 bases from J, with 9 bases in between. The CDR3 consists of 14 residues. The CDR3 DNA follows: TGTGCCAGCAGTTTGGAGGGGAGCTCCTACGAGCAGTACTTC. This sequence encodes CASSLEGSSYEQYF.

The chain combines TRBV6-2 or TRBV6-3 with TRBJ2-1; the match to TRBD2 covers 8 bases. Trimming at V came to 6 bases and at J to 4 bases, leaving 2 bases not matched to a gene. The CDR3 runs to 13 residues. Germline lookup yields CDR1 MNHEY and CDR2 SVGEGT. CDR3 sequence: CASRLADYNEQFF. For the CDR3, the DNA is TGTGCCAGCAGACTAGCGGATTACAATGAGCAGTTCTTC.

This chain uses TRBV18 with TRBJ2-3; TRBD2 agrees at 7 bases. The length of the CDR3 is 15 residues. Germline V gene sequence: CDR1 KGHSH, CDR2 LQKENI. Unmatched junction bases numbered 4, after V lost 2 bases and J lost 2 bases. The CDR3 loop reads CASSPISGVTDTQYF. CDR3 bases: TGTGCCAGCTCACCAATAAGCGGGGTCACAGATACGCAGTATTTT.

The chain uses TRBV18 and TRBJ1-1; D not resolved. V was shortened by 2 bases and J by 3 bases, with 13 bases between the two germline ends. Germline V gene sequence: CDR1 KGHSH, CDR2 LQKENI. The CDR3 is 15 residues long. The CDR3 protein is CASSPSEGGHTEAFF. CDR3 coding DNA: TGTGCCAGCTCACCATCAGAAGGCGGCCACACTGAAGCTTTCTTT.

The rearrangement joins TRBV5-4 to TRBJ1-1, with D maybe TRBD1 (5 bases). This CDR3 spans 19 amino acids. The germline V gene encodes CDR1 SGHNT and CDR2 YYREEE (reference sequence). V was pared by 0 bases and J by 0 bases, with 21 bases between. CDR3 in amino acids: CASSLALTGPGYMNTEAFF. The CDR3 bases are TGTGCCAGCAGCTTGGCCCTAACAGGCCCGGGCTACATGAACACTGAAGCTTTCTTT.

This clonotype was seen more than once but under ten times. This chain joins TRBV7-2 and TRBJ2-5, with D possibly TRBD2 on 6 matching bases. CDR1 SGHTA and CDR2 FQGNSA come from the germline V gene. CDR3 length: 16 residues. Between the trimmed V and J ends, which lost 1 base and 1 base, there was a span of 13 bases. CDR3 protein: CASSLGVSGPQETQYF. CDR3 coding DNA: TGTGCCAGCAGCTTAGGAGTTAGCGGTCCCCAAGAGACCCAGTACTTC.

This clonotype was counted a few times. The chain has TRBV12-3 or TRBV12-4 and TRBJ2-2; the match to TRBD1 covers 9 bases. V dropped 6 bases and J dropped 6; count of bases not matched to a gene: 8. The CDR3 runs to 15 residues. The CDR3 bases are TGTGCCAGCAGCCCGGGGACAGGGTTGCCCGGGGAGCTGTTTTTT. Protein product: CASSPGTGLPGELFF.

There are many counts of this clonotype. The chain's CDR3 is CASSSTGGLTEAFF. The CDR3 nucleotides are TGTGCCAGCAGCTCAACAGGGGGCCTCACTGAAGCTTTCTTT. The rearrangement links TRBV7-2 to TRBJ1-1; 9 bases are shared with TRBD1. The CDR3 runs 14 residues. Trimming removed 4 bases from V and 4 bases from J; junction bases left unmatched: 4. Germline lookup yields CDR1 SGHTA and CDR2 FQGNSA.

This clonotype was detected a few times. The J gene is TRBJ1-2, the V gene TRBV10-3; 7 bases map to TRBD1. Trimming removed 7 bases from V and 4 bases from J; junction bases left unmatched: 0. This CDR3 region has 11 residues. Germline V gives CDR1 ENHRY, CDR2 SYGVKD. The CDR3 region is CAIKGAYGYTF. Written as DNA, the CDR3 is TGTGCCATCAAGGGGGCCTATGGCTACACCTTC.

This clonotype was seen ten or more times. The V call is TRBV7-2, the J call TRBJ2-5; D is uncertain. V lost 5 bases to trimming and J lost 7 bases, with 11 bases between them. The CDR3 length is 12 residues. Germline CDR1 is SGHTA and CDR2 is FQGNSA. CDR3 in DNA: TGTGCCAGCAGCCCCAAATTGATGACCCAGTACTTC. Translating it yields CASSPKLMTQYF. Combining the CDR3 with reference TRBV7-2 and TRBJ2-5 gives the whole variable domain GAGVSQSPSNKVTEKGKDVELRCDPISGHTALYWYRQSLGQGLEFLIYFQGNSAPDKSGLPSDRFSAERTGGSVSTLTIQRTQQEDSAVYLCASSPKLMTQYFGPGTRLLVL.

The J gene is TRBJ2-2, the V gene TRBV2; weak D call: TRBD2 (7 bases). The CDR3 sequence is 15 residues long. Germline CDR1 is SNHLY and CDR2 is FYNNEI. V gave up 2 bases and J gave up 5 bases, with 12 bases separating them. Written as DNA, the CDR3 is TGTGCCAGCAGTGAATTGGGGGGGCCGACCGGGGAGCTGTTTTTT. It specifies CASSELGGPTGELFF.

This clonotype was seen only a few times. The V and J genes are TRBV7-6 and TRBJ2-1; 10 bases agree with TRBD2. Germline V lookup: CDR1 SGHVS, CDR2 FNYEAQ. The CDR3 consists of 14 residues. V dropped 3 bases and J dropped 9; count of bases not matched to a gene: 5. The CDR3 DNA follows: TGTGCCAGCAGCTTGGCTAGCGGGGGCGGTGAGCAGTTCTTC. Protein sequence: CASSLASGGGEQFF.

This clonotype occurred a few times. The chain joins TRBV12-3 or TRBV12-4 to TRBJ2-2; 8 bases agree with TRBD1. This CDR3 has 15 residues. V gave up 5 bases and J gave up 4 bases; unmatched junction bases: 6. The CDR3 DNA reads as TGTGCCAGCAGTAGCAGGGGGCGAGGCACCGGGGAGCTGTTTTTT. This encodes CASSSRGRGTGELFF.

V and J are TRBV5-1 and TRBJ2-3; 10 bases are a match to TRBD2. Germline V gene data show CDR1 as SGHRS and CDR2 as YFSETQ. This CDR3 contains 16 residues. V shed 5 bases and J 1 base; nucleotides not matched to a gene: 7. This chain's CDR3 is CASSLSGTSGTDTQYF. CDR3 DNA sequence: TGCGCCAGCAGTCTTTCCGGGACTAGCGGCACAGATACGCAGTATTTT.

CDR3 sequence (DNA): TGCGCCAGCAGCCCGGCCAGGGGAGGGTTGAACACTGAAGCTTTCTTT. This codes for CASSPARGGLNTEAFF. The V gene is TRBV5-1, the J gene TRBJ1-1; possibly TRBD1 for D (6 bases). Deletions cut 4 bases from V and 0 bases from J, with 16 bases between. The CDR3 consists of 16 residues. Germline assignment: CDR1 SGHRS and CDR2 YFSETQ.

This clonotype was seen repeatedly, ten times or more. This chain connects TRBV6-5 to TRBJ1-3; possible D gene TRBD1, 6 bases. The V end lost 0 bases, the J end lost 0 bases, and 9 bases lay between the germline ends. CDR1 is MNHEY, CDR2 SVGAGI, per germline. This CDR3 contains 16 residues. Here the CDR3 DNA reads TGTGCCAGCAGTTACTCGATAGGGGGCTCTGGAAACACCATATATTTT. It encodes CASSYSIGGSGNTIYF.

This clonotype was counted ten times or more. The chain employs TRBV7-9 and TRBJ2-1; tentatively, D is TRBD1 (6 bases). The germline V gene encodes CDR1 SEHNR and CDR2 FQNEAQ (reference sequence). V was shortened by 5 bases and J by 10 bases, with 12 bases between the two germline ends. This CDR3 comprises 12 residues. CDR3 residues: CASSPTGNEQFF. CDR3 DNA sequence: TGTGCCAGCAGCCCCACAGGGAACGAGCAGTTCTTC.

The chain has TRBV28 and TRBJ1-5; D is possibly TRBD1 (6 bases). CDR1 is MDHEN and CDR2 is SYDVKM in the germline V gene. CDR3 length: 14 residues. The V end lost 3 bases, the J end lost 5 bases, and 11 bases lay between the germline ends. The CDR3 nucleotides read TGTGCCAGCAGTTTGAGCCAGGGGTATCAGCCCCAGCATTTT. It encodes CASSLSQGYQPQHF.

This clonotype was seen only a few times. J is TRBJ2-3 and V is TRBV4-3, with TRBD2 matching over 7 bases. V was pared by 4 bases and J by 0 bases, with 4 bases of the junction left unmatched. The CDR3 loop spans 15 amino acids. Germline V gene lookup returns CDR1 LGHNA and CDR2 YSLEER. Here the CDR3 reads CASSPRETSTDTQYF. Here the CDR3 DNA reads TGCGCCAGCAGCCCGCGGGAGACTAGCACAGATACGCAGTATTTT.